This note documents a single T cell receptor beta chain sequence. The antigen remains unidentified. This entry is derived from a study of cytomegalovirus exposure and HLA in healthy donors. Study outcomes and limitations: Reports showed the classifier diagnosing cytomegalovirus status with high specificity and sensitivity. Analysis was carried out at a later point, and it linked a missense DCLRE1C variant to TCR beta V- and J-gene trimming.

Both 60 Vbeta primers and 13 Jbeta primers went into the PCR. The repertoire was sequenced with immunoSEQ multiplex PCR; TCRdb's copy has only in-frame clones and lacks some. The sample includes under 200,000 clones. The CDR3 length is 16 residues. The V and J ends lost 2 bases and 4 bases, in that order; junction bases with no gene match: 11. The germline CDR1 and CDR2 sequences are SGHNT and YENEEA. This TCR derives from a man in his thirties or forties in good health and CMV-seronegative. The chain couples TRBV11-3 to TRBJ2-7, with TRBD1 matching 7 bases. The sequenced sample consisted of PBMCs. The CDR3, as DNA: TGTGCCAGCAGCTTATCCTTCCGTGCAGGGGGATACGAGCAGTACTTC. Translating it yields CASSLSFRAGGYEQYF.